Each of the 8 T cell receptor beta chains below was sequenced from the same sample in a study of preoperative IRX-2 immunotherapy in early breast cancer. The treatment: preoperative locoregional IRX-2 cytokine immunotherapy. The assay was immunoSEQ multiplex PCR, and TCRdb's table has in-frame clones only and misses some. The sample shows 40,000 to 45,000 clones, roughly 80% of them seen only once. The sample was tumor tissue, taken after IRX-2 immunotherapy. The receptors here all came from a human donor with breast cancer.

This clone was seen only once. The chain employs TRBV6-8 and TRBJ1-1; tentative D call: TRBD1 (5 bases). In germline, CDR1 is MNHGY, CDR2 SAAAGT. There are 13 residues in the CDR3. V gave up 6 bases and J gave up 2 bases, with 10 bases separating them. The CDR3 bases are TGTGCCAGCAGGGGACCGGTTAACACTGAAGCTTTCTTT. It yields the protein CASRGPVNTEAFF.

This chain connects TRBV11-3 to TRBJ2-2, with D hard to call. The germline gives CDR1 SGHNT, CDR2 YENEEA. Trimming removed 3 bases from V and 4 bases from J, with 18 bases in between. The CDR3 sequence is 17 residues long. The CDR3 spells CASSLLALSSSTGELFF. CDR3 sequence (DNA): TGTGCCAGCAGCTTGTTGGCCCTGAGTTCTAGCACCGGGGAGCTGTTTTTT.

The gene calls are TRBV6-8 and TRBJ1-1, with TRBD1 matching over 8 bases. This CDR3 spans 13 amino acids. The junction had 6 bases not matched to a gene; V was cut back by 6 bases and J by 6 bases. Germline-derived CDR1 and CDR2 are MNHGY and SAAAGT. CDR3 coding DNA: TGTGCCAGCAGATGGACAGGGAGCGCTGAAGCTTTCTTT. Protein: CASRWTGSAEAFF.

This clone was seen a handful of times. The chain recombines TRBV7-4 with TRBJ2-3, with 12 bases fitting TRBD2. The germline V gene encodes CDR1 SGHVT and CDR2 SQSDAQ. The V segment lost 5 bases and the J segment 4 bases; nucleotides outside the gene matches: 7. CDR3 length: 16 amino acids. The CDR3 here is CASSPSGGAQSDTQYF. The CDR3 DNA reads TGTGCCAGCAGCCCTAGCGGGGGGGCGCAATCAGATACGCAGTATTTT.

V and J are TRBV19 and TRBJ2-2; TRBD1 agrees at 8 bases. From germline, CDR1 is LNHDA and CDR2 SQIVND (reference sequence). V dropped 6 bases and J dropped 0; count of bases not matched to a gene: 9. The CDR3 has 17 amino acids. The CDR3, as DNA: TGTGCCAGTAGGGGACACGACAGGGGTGCGAACACCGGGGAGCTGTTTTTT. Residues: CASRGHDRGANTGELFF. The full variable domain, its missing parts supplied by reference TRBV19 and TRBJ2-2, is DGGITQSPKYLFRKEGQNVTLSCEQNLNHDAMYWYRQDPGQGLRLIYYSQIVNDFQKGDIAEGYSVSREKKESFPLTVTSAQKNPTAFYLCASRGHDRGANTGELFFGEGSRLTVL.

This clone showed up just a few times. This rearrangement joins TRBV7-6 to TRBJ2-1; TRBD1 or TRBD2 may be the D gene (5 bases each). Germline V CDR1 and CDR2: SGHVS, FNYEAQ. The CDR3 covers 17 residues. V lost 5 bases to trimming and J lost 6 bases, with 23 bases between them. The CDR3 nucleotides are TGTGCCAGCAGCCCCACCCGGGACGGCAGTTCCCTCAATGAGCAGTTCTTC. Translating gives CASSPTRDGSSLNEQFF.

This clone was counted between two and nine times. J is TRBJ2-2 and V is TRBV11-3, with 7 nucleotides matching TRBD2. Trimming took 8 bases from V and 2 from J; bases not matched to a gene: 8. Germline CDR1 is SGHNT and CDR2 is YENEEA. The CDR3 totals 15 residues. The CDR3 protein is CASLTQRGNTGELFF. The CDR3, as DNA: TGTGCCAGCCTGACCCAGCGGGGAAACACCGGGGAGCTGTTTTTT.

This clone was observed a single time. CDR3 in amino acids: CASSIVRGGHYNEQFF. The CDR3 DNA sequence: TGTGCCAGTAGTATAGTCCGGGGGGGCCATTACAATGAGCAGTTCTTC. V gene TRBV19 combines with J gene TRBJ2-1; 8 positions agree with TRBD2. The CDR3 has 16 amino acids. Trimming cost V 1 base and J 4 bases; bases outside gene matches: 6. Looked up from germline, CDR1 is LNHDA and CDR2 is SQIVND (reference sequence).